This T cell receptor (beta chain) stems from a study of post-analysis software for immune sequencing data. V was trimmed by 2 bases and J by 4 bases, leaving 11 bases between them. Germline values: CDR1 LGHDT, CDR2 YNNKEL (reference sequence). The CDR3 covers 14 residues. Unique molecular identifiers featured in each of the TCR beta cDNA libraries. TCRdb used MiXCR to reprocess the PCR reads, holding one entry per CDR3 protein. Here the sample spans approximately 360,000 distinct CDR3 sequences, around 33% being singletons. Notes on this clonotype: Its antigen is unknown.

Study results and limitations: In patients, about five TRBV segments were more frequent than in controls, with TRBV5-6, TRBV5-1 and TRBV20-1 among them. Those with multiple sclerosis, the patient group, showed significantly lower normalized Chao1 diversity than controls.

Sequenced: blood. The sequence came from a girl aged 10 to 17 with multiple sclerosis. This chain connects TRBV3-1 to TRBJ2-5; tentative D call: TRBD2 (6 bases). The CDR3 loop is CASSQRAGRETQYF. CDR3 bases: TGTGCCAGCAGCCAACGGGCGGGGCGAGAGACCCAGTACTTC.